This TCR beta chain was captured in a study of technical replicates of blood from several donors. The CDR3 covers 13 residues. Germline loops: CDR1 SGHNT, CDR2 YYREEE (reference sequence). Deletions cut 0 bases from V and 4 bases from J, with 5 bases between. TCRdb's copy holds only in-frame clones and misses some; the assay was immunoSEQ multiplex PCR. In the table there are 75,000 to 95,000 clones, around 94% of which are singletons. The chain is built from TRBV5-4 and TRBJ2-1; perhaps TRBD1 as D (5 bases). The sequence came from a human donor in good health. What was sequenced was T cells isolated from PBMCs. The CDR3 loop reads CASSLGQYNEQFF. DNA of the CDR3: TGTGCCAGCAGCTTGGGACAGTACAATGAGCAGTTCTTC.